This TCR beta chain was captured in a study of cytomegalovirus exposure and HLA in healthy donors. The PCR contained 60 Vbeta and 13 Jbeta primers. Clones were read by immunoSEQ multiplex PCR, and TCRdb kept only the in-frame ones, dropping some. The repertoire holds about 150,000 clones, with 65% to 85% as singletons. The CDR3 has 14 amino acids. V dropped 2 bases and J dropped 3 bases, with 14 bases sitting between them. Per the germline V gene, CDR1 is GTSNPN and CDR2 is SVGIG (reference sequence). The chain is built from TRBV30 and TRBJ2-7; possible D gene TRBD1, 6 bases. Sequencing used PBMCs. This clonotype originated in a middle-aged woman in good health and CMV-seropositive. CDR3 residues: CAWSTGSVLYEQYF. CDR3 bases: TGTGCCTGGAGTACAGGGAGCGTACTCTACGAGCAGTACTTC.